This T cell receptor beta chain is from a study of blood T cells in healthy people across ages. Study context: Per two T cells, template switching captured roughly one barcoded beta molecule.

The ends were cut back, 2 bases at V and 5 bases at J, with 10 bases in the middle. Germline assignment: CDR1 MGHRA and CDR2 YSYEKL. The CDR3 runs to 14 residues. Then a second PCR, running about 6 to 12 cycles, was carried out with a sample-barcoded 5' primer and a J-beta primer mix. TCRdb fed the 5' RACE reads into MiXCR, producing one record per CDR3 protein. The table includes approximately 1.5 million distinct CDR3 sequences, 42% detected once. This sequence joins TRBV4-1 and TRBJ1-5; no firm D call. The sample was blood. The receptor's source is a woman aged 18-35 years in good health. In nucleotides, the CDR3 is TGCGCCAGCAGCCAAAACCAGGCCTATCAGCCCCAGCATTTT. Translation gives CASSQNQAYQPQHF.